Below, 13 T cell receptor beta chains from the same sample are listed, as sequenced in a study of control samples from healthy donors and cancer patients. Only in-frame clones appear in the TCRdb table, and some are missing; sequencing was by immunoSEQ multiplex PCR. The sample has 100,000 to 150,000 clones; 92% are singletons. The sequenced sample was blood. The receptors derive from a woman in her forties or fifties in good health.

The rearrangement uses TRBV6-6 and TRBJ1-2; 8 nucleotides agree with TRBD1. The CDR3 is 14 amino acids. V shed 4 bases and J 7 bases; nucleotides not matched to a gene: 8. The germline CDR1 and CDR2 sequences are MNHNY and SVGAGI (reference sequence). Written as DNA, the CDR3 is TGTGCCAGCAGTTTCGCCGTGACAGGGGTTGGCTACACCTTC. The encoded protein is CASSFAVTGVGYTF.

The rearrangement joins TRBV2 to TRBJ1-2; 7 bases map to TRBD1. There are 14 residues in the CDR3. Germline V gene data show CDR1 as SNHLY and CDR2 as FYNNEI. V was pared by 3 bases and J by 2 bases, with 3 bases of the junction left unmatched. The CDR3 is CASSDNRGNYGYTF. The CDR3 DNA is TGTGCCAGCAGTGATAACAGGGGAAACTATGGCTACACCTTC.

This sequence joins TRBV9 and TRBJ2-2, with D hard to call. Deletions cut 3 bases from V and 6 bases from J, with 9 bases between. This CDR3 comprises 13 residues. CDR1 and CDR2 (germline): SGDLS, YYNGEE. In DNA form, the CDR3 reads TGTGCCAGCAGCGCTGACTTCCCCGGGGAGCTGTTTTTT. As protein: CASSADFPGELFF.

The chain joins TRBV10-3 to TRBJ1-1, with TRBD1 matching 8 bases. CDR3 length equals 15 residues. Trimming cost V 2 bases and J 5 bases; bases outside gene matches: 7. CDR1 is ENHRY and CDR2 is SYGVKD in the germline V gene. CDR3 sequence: CAISEPGGAWTEAFF. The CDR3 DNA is TGTGCCATCAGTGAGCCAGGGGGCGCCTGGACTGAAGCTTTCTTT.

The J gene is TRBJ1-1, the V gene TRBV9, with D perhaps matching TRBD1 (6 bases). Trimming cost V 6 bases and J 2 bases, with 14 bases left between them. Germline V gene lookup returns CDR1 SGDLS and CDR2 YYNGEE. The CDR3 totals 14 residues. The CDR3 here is CASTYGQYNTEAFF. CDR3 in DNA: TGTGCCAGCACCTATGGACAGTACAACACTGAAGCTTTCTTT.

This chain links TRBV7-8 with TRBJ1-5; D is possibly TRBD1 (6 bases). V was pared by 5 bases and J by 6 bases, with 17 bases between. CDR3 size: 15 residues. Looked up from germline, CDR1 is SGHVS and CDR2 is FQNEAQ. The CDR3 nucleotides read TGTGCCAGCAGCAAAGGGGGGGGGCAGGTTCAGCCCCAGCATTTT. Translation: CASSKGGGQVQPQHF. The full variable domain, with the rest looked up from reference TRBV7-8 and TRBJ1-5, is GAGVSQSPRYKVAKRGQDVALRCDPISGHVSLFWYQQALGQGPEFLTYFQNEAQLDKSGLPSDRFFAERPEGSVSTLKIQRTQQEDSAVYLCASSKGGGQVQPQHFGDGTRLSIL.

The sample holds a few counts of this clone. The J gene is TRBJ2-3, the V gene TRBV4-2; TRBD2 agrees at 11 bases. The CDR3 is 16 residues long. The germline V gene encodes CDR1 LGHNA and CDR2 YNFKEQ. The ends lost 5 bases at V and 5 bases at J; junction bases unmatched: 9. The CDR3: CASSSRSGGAGDTQYF. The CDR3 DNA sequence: TGTGCCAGCAGCTCCCGTAGCGGGGGGGCCGGAGATACGCAGTATTTT.

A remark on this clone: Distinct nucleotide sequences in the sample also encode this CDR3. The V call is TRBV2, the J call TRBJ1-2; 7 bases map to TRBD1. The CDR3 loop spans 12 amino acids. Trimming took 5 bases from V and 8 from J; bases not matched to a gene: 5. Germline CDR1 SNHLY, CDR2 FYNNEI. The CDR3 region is CASSLQGGGYTF. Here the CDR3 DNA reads TGTGCCAGCAGTTTGCAGGGGGGGGGCTACACCTTC.

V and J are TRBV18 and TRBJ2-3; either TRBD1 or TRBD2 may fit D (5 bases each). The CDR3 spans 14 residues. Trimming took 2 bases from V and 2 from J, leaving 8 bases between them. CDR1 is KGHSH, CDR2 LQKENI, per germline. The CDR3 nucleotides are TGTGCCAGCTCACCAGGGGGTAACACAGATACGCAGTATTTT. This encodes CASSPGGNTDTQYF.

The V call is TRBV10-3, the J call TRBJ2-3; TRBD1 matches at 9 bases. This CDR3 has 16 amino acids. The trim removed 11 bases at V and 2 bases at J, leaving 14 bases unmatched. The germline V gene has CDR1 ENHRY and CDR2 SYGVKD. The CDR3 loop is CAGSRDRDEATDTQYF. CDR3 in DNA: TGTGCCGGGTCCCGGGACAGGGATGAGGCCACAGATACGCAGTATTTT.

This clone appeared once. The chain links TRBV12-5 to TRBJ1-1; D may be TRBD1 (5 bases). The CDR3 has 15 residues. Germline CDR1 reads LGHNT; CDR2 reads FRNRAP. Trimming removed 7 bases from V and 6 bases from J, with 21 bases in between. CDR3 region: CASVQDGGLGSEAFF. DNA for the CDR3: TGTGCTAGTGTCCAAGATGGGGGACTCGGGTCTGAAGCTTTCTTT.

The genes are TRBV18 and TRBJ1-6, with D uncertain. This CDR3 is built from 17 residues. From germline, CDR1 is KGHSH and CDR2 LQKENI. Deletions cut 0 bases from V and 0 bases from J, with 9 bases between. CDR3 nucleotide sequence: TGTGCCAGCTCACCACCGATGGGAAGCTCCTATAATTCACCCCTCCACTTT. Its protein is CASSPPMGSSYNSPLHF.

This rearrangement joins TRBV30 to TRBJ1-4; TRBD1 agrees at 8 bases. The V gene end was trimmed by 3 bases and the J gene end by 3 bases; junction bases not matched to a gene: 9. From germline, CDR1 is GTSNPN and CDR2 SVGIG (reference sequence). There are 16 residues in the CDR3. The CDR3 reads CAWRTGDVVANEKLFF. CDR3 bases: TGTGCCTGGAGGACAGGGGACGTGGTGGCTAATGAAAAACTGTTTTTT.